These 15 T cell receptor beta chains share one sample of origin, sequenced in a study of cytomegalovirus exposure and HLA in healthy donors. Primers included in the PCR were 60 Vbeta and 13 Jbeta primers. The data were produced by immunoSEQ multiplex PCR, yet TCRdb's version contains in-frame clones alone and is incomplete. The listing contains about 130,000 clones. Sequenced material: PBMCs. These receptors were taken from a man aged 30 to 45 in good health and CMV-seronegative.

Notes on this clone: This specimen includes other DNA sequences encoding the same CDR3. V usage is TRBV7-9 and J usage is TRBJ1-2; 8 nucleotides line up with TRBD1. This CDR3 contains 12 residues. The junction had 4 bases not matched to a gene; V was cut back by 5 bases and J by 8 bases. Germline assignment: CDR1 SEHNR and CDR2 FQNEAQ (reference sequence). For the CDR3, the DNA is TGTGCCAGCAGCCCGACAGGGGACGGCTACACCTTC. Translation gives CASSPTGDGYTF.

The chain recombines TRBV5-1 with TRBJ2-1, with 14 positions matching TRBD2. V trimming: 0 bases; J trimming: 5 bases; junction bases outside the gene matches: 4. The CDR3 runs 17 residues. Germline CDR1 reads SGHRS; CDR2 reads YFSETQ. For the CDR3, the DNA is TGCGCCAGCAGCTTGGGGCGACTAGCGGGAGGGGACAATGAGCAGTTCTTC. It yields the protein CASSLGRLAGGDNEQFF.

The chain couples TRBV6-1 to TRBJ1-4, with a weak D call TRBD1 (5 bases). The CDR3 sequence is 15 residues long. Germline V gene sequence: CDR1 MNHNS, CDR2 SASEGT. V was pared by 6 bases and J by 0 bases, with 11 bases between. Written as DNA, the CDR3 is TGTGCCAGCAGCCCCCAGGGAACAACTAATGAAAAACTGTTTTTT. Its protein is CASSPQGTTNEKLFF.

This chain links TRBV29-1 with TRBJ2-1; TRBD2 aligns across 9 bases. This CDR3 region has 14 residues. The germline gives CDR1 SQVTM, CDR2 ANQGSEA. V was clipped by 4 bases and J by 6 bases; unmatched bases: 7. The CDR3 nucleotides read TGCAGCGTTGGAGGCGGGAGGGGCTCCAATGAGCAGTTCTTC. Amino acid sequence: CSVGGGRGSNEQFF.

This chain links TRBV5-1 with TRBJ1-1; TRBD1 might be the D (5 bases). CDR3 size: 15 residues. CDR1 and CDR2 from the germline V gene are SGHRS and YFSETQ. V lost 4 bases and J lost 0, with 13 bases in between. The CDR3 nucleotides are TGCGCCAGCAGCCCGGGGGATCCTTTGAACACTGAAGCTTTCTTT. This codes for CASSPGDPLNTEAFF. Variable domain in full (rest from reference TRBV5-1 and TRBJ1-1): KAGVTQTPRYLIKTRGQQVTLSCSPISGHRSVSWYQQTPGQGLQFLFEYFSETQRNKGNFPGRFSGRQFSNSRSEMNVSTLELGDSALYLCASSPGDPLNTEAFFGQGTRLTVV.

The chain combines TRBV19 with TRBJ1-1; tentative D call: TRBD1 (6 bases). V shed 3 bases and J shed 4 bases, with 12 bases lying between them. Per the germline V gene, CDR1 is LNHDA and CDR2 is SQIVND (reference sequence). The CDR3 consists of 14 residues. CDR3 bases: TGTGCCAGTAGTATTAACCAGGGGTCCACTGAAGCTTTCTTT. Protein sequence: CASSINQGSTEAFF.

The V and J genes are TRBV30 and TRBJ2-2; TRBD1 matches 9 bases. In germline, CDR1 is GTSNPN, CDR2 SVGIG (reference sequence). J lost 6 bases, V lost 8 bases, and 7 bases had no gene match. The CDR3 consists of 13 residues. The CDR3 DNA is TGTGCCGGGGGGACAGGGTTCGCCGGGGAGCTGTTTTTT. Its protein is CAGGTGFAGELFF.

The chain is built from TRBV28 and TRBJ1-4; 9 bases map to TRBD1. V dropped 3 bases and J dropped 6; count of bases not matched to a gene: 11. In germline, CDR1 is MDHEN, CDR2 SYDVKM. This CDR3 is 17 amino acids long. Written as DNA, the CDR3 is TGTGCCAGCAGTTTGATGGGACAGGGCCGAGCCGATGAAAAACTGTTTTTT. This encodes CASSLMGQGRADEKLFF. Drawing the rest from reference TRBV28 and TRBJ1-4, the complete variable domain is DVKVTQSSRYLVKRTGEKVFLECVQDMDHENMFWYRQDPGLGLRLIYFSYDVKMKEKGDIPEGYSVSREKKERFSLILESASTNQTSMYLCASSLMGQGRADEKLFFGSGTQLSVL.

This rearrangement joins TRBV6-6 to TRBJ2-3, with 7 bases fitting TRBD2. Germline assignment: CDR1 MNHNY and CDR2 SVGAGI (reference sequence). The CDR3 has 15 amino acids. Unmatched junction bases numbered 11, after V lost 5 bases and J lost 6 bases. In nucleotides, the CDR3 is TGTGCCAGCAGTCCGCGCCGGGGGGATTTTGATACGCAGTATTTT. It yields the protein CASSPRRGDFDTQYF.

J is TRBJ2-1 and V is TRBV28, with TRBD1 identical over 8 bases. V lost 5 bases and J lost 7; bases outside the gene matches: 10. This CDR3 comprises 15 residues. From germline, CDR1 is MDHEN and CDR2 SYDVKM. CDR3 loop: CASSPRIDRGNEQFF. The CDR3 DNA follows: TGTGCCAGCAGTCCCAGGATCGACAGGGGTAATGAGCAGTTCTTC. Together with reference TRBV28 and TRBJ2-1, the CDR3 gives the full variable domain: DVKVTQSSRYLVKRTGEKVFLECVQDMDHENMFWYRQDPGLGLRLIYFSYDVKMKEKGDIPEGYSVSREKKERFSLILESASTNQTSMYLCASSPRIDRGNEQFFGPGTRLTVL.

The V and J genes are TRBV2 and TRBJ2-3, with 13 bases aligning to TRBD2. Trimming cost V 6 bases and J 4 bases; bases outside gene matches: 7. The CDR3 runs to 16 residues. Germline-derived CDR1 and CDR2 are SNHLY and FYNNEI. The CDR3 region is CASRLAGGPGPDTQYF. The DNA of the CDR3 is TGTGCCAGCAGACTAGCGGGAGGGCCGGGACCAGATACGCAGTATTTT.

The chain combines TRBV30 with TRBJ1-5; 8 nucleotides line up with TRBD1. The CDR3 length is 14 residues. Germline CDR1 and CDR2: GTSNPN and SVGIG (reference sequence). The ends lost 4 bases at V and 6 bases at J; junction bases unmatched: 8. In DNA form, the CDR3 reads TGTGCCTGGATAGACAGGGGTTTGAGTCAGCCCCAGCATTTT. Protein sequence: CAWIDRGLSQPQHF. Together with reference TRBV30 and TRBJ1-5, the CDR3 gives the full variable domain: SQTIHQWPATLVQPVGSPLSLECTVEGTSNPNLYWYRQAAGRGLQLLFYSVGIGQISSEVPQNLSASRPQDRQFILSSKKLLLSDSGFYLCAWIDRGLSQPQHFGDGTRLSIL.

The genes are TRBV30 and TRBJ2-1; 12 positions agree with TRBD1. CDR1 and CDR2 (germline): GTSNPN, SVGIG (reference sequence). CDR3 size: 14 residues. V lost 2 bases, J lost 8 bases, and 4 bases stayed unmatched. The CDR3 coding sequence is TGTGCCTGGAGTCCCGGGACAGGGGGCGATGAGCAGTTCTTC. Its translation is CAWSPGTGGDEQFF. Complete variable domain (other parts from reference TRBV30 and TRBJ2-1): SQTIHQWPATLVQPVGSPLSLECTVEGTSNPNLYWYRQAAGRGLQLLFYSVGIGQISSEVPQNLSASRPQDRQFILSSKKLLLSDSGFYLCAWSPGTGGDEQFFGPGTRLTVL.

The chain is built from TRBV7-2 and TRBJ1-1; no definite D call. Germline loops: CDR1 SGHTA, CDR2 FQGNSA. V was clipped by 3 bases and J by 1 base, with 6 bases between them. The CDR3 consists of 13 residues. CDR3 region: CASSFRQNTEAFF. CDR3 sequence (DNA): TGTGCCAGCAGCTTCAGACAGAACACTGAAGCTTTCTTT.

The chain carries TRBV9 and TRBJ2-2, with D tentatively TRBD1 (7 bases). Per germline, CDR1 SGDLS and CDR2 YYNGEE. This CDR3 has 15 amino acids. V was pared by 2 bases and J by 12 bases, with 20 bases between. In DNA form, the CDR3 reads TGTGCCAGCAGCGTCCGAGATCAGGGGGGTGGGAAGCTGTTTTTT. Amino acids: CASSVRDQGGGKLFF.